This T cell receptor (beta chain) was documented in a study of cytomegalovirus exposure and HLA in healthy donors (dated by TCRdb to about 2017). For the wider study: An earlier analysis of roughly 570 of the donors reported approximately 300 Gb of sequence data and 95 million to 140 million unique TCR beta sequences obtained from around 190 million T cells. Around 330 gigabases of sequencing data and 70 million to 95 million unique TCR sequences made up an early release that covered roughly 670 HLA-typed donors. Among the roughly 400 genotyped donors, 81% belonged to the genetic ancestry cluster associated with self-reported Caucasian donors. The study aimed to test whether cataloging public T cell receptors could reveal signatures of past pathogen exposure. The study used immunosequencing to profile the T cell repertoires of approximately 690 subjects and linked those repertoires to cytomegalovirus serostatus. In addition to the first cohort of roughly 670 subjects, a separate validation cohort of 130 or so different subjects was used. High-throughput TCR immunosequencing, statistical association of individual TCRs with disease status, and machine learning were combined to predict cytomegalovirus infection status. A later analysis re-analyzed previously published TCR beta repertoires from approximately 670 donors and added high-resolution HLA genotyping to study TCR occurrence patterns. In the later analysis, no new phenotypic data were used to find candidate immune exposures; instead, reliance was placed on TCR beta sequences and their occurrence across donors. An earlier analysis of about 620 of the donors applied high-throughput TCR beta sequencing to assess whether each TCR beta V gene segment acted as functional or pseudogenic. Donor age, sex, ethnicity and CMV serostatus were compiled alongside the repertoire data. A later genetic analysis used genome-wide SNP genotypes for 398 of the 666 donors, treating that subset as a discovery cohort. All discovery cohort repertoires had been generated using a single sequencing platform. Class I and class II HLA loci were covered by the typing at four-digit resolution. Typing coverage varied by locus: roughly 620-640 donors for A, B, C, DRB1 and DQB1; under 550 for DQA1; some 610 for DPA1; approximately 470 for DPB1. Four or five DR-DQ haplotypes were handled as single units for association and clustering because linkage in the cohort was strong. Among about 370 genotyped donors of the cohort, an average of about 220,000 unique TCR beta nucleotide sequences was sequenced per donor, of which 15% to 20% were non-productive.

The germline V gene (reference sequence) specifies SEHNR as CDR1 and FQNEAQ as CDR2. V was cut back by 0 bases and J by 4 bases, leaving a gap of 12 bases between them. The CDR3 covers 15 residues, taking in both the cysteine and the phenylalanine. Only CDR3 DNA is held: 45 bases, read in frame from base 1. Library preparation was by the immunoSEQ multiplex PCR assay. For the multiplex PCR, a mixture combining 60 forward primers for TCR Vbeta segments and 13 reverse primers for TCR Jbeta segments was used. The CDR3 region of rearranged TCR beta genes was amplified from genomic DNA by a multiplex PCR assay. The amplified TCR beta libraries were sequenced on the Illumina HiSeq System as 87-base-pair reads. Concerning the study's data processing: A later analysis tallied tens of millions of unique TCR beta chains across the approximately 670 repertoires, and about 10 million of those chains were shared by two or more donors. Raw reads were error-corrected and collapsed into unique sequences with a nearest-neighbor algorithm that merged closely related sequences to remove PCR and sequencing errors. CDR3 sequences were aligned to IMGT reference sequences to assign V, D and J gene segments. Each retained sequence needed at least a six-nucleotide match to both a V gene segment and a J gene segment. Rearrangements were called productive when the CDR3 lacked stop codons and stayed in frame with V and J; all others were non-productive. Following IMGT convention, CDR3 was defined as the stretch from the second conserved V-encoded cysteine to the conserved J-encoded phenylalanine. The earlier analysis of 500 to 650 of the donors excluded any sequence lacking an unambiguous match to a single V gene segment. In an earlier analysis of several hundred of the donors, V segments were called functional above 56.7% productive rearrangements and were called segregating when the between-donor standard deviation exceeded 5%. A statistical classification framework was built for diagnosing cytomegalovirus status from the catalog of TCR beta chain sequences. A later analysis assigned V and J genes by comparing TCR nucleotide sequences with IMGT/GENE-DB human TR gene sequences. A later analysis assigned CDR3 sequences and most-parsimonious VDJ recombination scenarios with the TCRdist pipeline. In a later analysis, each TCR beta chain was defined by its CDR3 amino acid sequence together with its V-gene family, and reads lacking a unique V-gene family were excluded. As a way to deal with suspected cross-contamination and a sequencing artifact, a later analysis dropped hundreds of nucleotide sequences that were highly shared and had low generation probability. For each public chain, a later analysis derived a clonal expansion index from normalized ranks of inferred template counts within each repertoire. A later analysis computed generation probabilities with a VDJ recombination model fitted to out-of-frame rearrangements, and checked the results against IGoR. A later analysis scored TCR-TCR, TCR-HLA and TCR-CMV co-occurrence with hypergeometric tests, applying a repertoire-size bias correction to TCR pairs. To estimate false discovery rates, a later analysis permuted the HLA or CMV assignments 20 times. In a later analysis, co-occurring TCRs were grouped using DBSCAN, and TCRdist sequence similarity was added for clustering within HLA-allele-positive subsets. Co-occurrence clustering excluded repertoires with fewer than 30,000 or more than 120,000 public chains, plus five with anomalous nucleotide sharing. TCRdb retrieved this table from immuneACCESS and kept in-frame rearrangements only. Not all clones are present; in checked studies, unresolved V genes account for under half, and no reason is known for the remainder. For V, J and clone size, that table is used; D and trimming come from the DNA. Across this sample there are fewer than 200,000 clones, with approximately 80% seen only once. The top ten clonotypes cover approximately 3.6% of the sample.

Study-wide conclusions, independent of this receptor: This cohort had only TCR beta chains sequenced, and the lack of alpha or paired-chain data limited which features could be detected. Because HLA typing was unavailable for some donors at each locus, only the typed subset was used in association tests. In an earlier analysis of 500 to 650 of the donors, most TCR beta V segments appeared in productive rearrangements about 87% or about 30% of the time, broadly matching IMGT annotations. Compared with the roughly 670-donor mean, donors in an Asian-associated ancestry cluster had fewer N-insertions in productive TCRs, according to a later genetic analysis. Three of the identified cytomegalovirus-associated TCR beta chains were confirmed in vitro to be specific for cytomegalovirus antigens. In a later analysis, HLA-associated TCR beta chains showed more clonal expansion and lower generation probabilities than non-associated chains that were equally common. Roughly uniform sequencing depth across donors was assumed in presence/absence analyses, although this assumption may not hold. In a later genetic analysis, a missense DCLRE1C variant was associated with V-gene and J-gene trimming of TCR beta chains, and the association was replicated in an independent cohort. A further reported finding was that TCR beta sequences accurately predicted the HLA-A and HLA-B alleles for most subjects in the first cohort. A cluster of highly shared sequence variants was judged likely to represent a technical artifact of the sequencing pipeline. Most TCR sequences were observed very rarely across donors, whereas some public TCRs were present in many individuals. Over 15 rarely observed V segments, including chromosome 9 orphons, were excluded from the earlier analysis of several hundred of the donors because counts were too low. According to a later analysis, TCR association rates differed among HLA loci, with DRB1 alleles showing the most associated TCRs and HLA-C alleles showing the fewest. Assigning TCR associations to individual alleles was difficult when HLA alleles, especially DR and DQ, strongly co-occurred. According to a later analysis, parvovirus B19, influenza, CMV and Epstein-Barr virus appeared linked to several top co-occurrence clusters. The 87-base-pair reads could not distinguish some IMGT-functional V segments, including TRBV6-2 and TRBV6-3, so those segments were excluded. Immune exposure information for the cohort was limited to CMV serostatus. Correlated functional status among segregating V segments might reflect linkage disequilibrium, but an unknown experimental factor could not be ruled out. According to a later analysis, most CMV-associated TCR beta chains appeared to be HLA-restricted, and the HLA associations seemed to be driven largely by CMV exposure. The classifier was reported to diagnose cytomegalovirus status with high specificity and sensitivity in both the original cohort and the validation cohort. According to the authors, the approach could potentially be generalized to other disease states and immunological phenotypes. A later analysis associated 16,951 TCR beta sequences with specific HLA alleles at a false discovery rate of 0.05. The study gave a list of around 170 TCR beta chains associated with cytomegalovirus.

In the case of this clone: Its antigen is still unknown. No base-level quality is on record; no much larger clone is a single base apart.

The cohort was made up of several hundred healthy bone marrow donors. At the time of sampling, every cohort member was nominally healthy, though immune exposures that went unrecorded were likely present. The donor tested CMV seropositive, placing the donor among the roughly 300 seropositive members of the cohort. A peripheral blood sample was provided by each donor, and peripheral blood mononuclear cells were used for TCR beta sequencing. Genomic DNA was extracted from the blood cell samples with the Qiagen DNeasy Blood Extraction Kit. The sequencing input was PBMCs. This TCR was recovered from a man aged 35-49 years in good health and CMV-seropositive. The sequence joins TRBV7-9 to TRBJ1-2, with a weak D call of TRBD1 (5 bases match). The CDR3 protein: CASSLASGQLYGYTF. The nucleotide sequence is TGTGCCAGCAGCTTAGCATCAGGGCAACTCTATGGCTACACCTTC.